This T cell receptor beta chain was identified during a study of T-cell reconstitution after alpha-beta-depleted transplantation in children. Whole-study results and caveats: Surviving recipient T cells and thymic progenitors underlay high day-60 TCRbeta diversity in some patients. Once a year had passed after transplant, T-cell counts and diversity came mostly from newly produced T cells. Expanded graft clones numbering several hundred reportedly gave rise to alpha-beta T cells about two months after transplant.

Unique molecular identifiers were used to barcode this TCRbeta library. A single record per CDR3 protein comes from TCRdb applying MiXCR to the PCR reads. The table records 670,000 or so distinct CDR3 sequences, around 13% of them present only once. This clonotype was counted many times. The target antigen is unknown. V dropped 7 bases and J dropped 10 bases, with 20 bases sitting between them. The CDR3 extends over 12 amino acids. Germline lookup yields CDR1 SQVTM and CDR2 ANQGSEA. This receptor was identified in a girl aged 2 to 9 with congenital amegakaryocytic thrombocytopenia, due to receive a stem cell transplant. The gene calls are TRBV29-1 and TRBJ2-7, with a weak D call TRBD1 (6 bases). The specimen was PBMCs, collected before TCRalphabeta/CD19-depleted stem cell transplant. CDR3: CSAETDRSSQYF. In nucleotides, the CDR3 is TGCAGCGCCGAGACCGACAGGTCGTCTCAGTACTTC.